This paragraph reports one T cell receptor beta chain. Its antigen is currently unknown. Clones were sequenced by immunoSEQ multiplex PCR, and TCRdb holds only the in-frame ones, with some missing. The top ten clones hold around 7% of a sample with under 3,000 clones, 70% to 90% of them seen once. CDR1 is MNHNS, CDR2 SASEGT, per germline. CDR3 length equals 12 residues. With V trimmed by 7 bases and J by 5 bases, 3 bases remained unmatched. The data belong to a study of immune cell composition in non-small cell lung cancer. Whole-study results and caveats: Tumour TCR-beta clonality showed no significant link to smoking pack-years.

The chain couples TRBV6-1 to TRBJ2-5; TRBD2 matches 8 bases. Material: lung tumor tissue. The receptor was isolated from a human donor with non-small cell lung cancer. Here the CDR3 reads CASTGGWETQYF. CDR3 in DNA: TGTGCCAGCACGGGGGGGTGGGAGACCCAGTACTTC.